This T cell receptor (beta chain) came from a study of cytomegalovirus exposure and HLA in healthy donors. Study outcomes and limitations: Researchers reported that a few CMV-associated chains were confirmed in vitro as CMV antigen-specific. Among TCR sequences, most were rare, though some public TCRs appeared in many donors. Some TCR beta chains (about 180 of them) were listed as cytomegalovirus-associated.

The donors were part of the 120-subject validation cohort, which stood apart from the roughly 640-subject first cohort. Concerning this clone: Its matching antigen is unknown.

TCRdb keeps only in-frame clones here, not all; method: immunoSEQ multiplex PCR. This repertoire shows about 240,000 clones, 80% to 90% found once; its top ten account for 2% to 3%. The receptor was derived from a man between 18 and 35 years old in good health and CMV-seronegative. Sequencing input: PBMCs.

The CDR3 bases are TGTGCCAGCAGCTCCCTACCGGGACTGGGTAATGAGCAGTTCTTC. Translated: CASSSLPGLGNEQFF. The chain is built from TRBV7-9 and TRBJ2-1, with D maybe TRBD2 (6 bases). This CDR3 is built from 15 residues. Per the germline V gene, CDR1 is SEHNR and CDR2 is FQNEAQ (reference sequence). The V gene lost 4 bases and the J gene lost 7 bases, with 17 bases spanning the gap.